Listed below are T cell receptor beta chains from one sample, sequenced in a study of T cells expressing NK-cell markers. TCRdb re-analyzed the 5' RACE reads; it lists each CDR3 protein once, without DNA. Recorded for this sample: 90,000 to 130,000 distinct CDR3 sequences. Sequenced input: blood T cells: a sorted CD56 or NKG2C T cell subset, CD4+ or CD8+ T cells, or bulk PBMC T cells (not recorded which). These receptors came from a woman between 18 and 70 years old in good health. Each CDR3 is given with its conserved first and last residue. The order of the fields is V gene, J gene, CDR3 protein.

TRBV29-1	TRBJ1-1	CSVWGVAEAFF
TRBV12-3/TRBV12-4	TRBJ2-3	CASKVADTQYF
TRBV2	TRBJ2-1	CASSEAETDLGNEQFF
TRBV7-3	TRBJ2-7	CASSLISLAGPDAYYEQYF
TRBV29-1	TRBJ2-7	CSVVGRGTGGEQYF
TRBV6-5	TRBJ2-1	CASSYTGRWNEQFF
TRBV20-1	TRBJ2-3	CSARRTDTQYF
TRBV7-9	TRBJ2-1	CASSLAASPKMGNEQFF
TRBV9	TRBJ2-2	CASSVPLAGDGRTGELFF
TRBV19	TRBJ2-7	CASSTRTNTYEQYF
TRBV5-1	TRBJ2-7	CATSLSELATEQYF
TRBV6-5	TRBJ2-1	CASRSGGEQFF
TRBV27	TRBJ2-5	CASSSQDETQYF
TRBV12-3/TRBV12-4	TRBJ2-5	CASTRLVGETQYF
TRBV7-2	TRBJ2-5	CASSWPGDRVIETQYF
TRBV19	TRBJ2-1	CASSIVLAVYNEQFF
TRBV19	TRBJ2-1	CASSARPSSYNEQFF
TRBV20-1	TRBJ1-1	CSARDQGTGANTEAFF
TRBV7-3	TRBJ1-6	CASSLTSGHLNSPLHF
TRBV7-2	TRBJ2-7	CASSLGTGLAAYEQYF
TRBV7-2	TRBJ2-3	CASSPGLIVKDTQYF
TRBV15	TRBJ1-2	CATSSVGGYTF
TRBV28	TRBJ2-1	CASSFPSGDREEYEQFF
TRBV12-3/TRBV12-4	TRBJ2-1	CASSHLLAGPGDEQFF
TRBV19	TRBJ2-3	CASSLGLAGKSDTQYF
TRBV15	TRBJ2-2	CATSRSTRELFF
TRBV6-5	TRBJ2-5	CASSSTYTRLAGALVAQYF
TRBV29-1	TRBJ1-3	CSVVGSGNTIYF
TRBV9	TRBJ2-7	CASSVGGTGIYEQYF
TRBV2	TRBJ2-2	CASSGGQGVYGELFF
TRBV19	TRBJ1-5	CASSSGTEGNQPQHF
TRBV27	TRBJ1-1	CASRPGTTFEAFF
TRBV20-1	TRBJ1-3	CSADSLREPGNTIYF
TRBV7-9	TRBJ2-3	CASSPRDYIDTQYF
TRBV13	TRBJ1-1	CASSPSGENTEAFF
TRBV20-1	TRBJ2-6	CSASPEVLAGANVLTF
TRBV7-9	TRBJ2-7	CASRSVDSSYEQYF
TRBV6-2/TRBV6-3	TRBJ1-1	CASSSGTEYTEAFF
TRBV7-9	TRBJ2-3	CASSFLRGTDTQYF
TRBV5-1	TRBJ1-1	CASSLAIPGAPNTEAFF
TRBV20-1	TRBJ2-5	CSAVVQGWETQYF
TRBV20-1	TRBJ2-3	CSARDNEGGTPDTQYF
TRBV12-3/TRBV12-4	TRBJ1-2	CASRPTGVYNYGYTF
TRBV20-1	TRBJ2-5	CSARDAGRETQYF
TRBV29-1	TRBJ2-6	CSVTGGGSGANVLTF
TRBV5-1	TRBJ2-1	CASDSGTYNEQFF
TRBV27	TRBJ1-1	CASSLWGDTEAFF
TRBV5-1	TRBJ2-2	CASSILDRTGTGELFF
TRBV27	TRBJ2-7	CASSYGAGPWEQYF
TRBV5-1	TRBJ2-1	CASSWTLSYNEQFF
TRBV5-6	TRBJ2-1	CASSLLSLAGGEQFF
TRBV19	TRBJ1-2	CASRTGTRSGYGYTF
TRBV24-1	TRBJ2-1	CATSDLAGGSWFF
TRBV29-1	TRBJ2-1	CSVGAGAAVEQFF
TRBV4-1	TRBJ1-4	CASSRRLGSDEKLFF
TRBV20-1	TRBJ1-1	CSATTGTEAFF